This T cell receptor beta chain was identified in a study of glioma-infiltrating T cells after dendritic cell vaccination. Study in general: Autologous tumor lysate-pulsed dendritic cell vaccination was given between the early 2000s and the early 2010s.

Germline CDR1 MNHEY, CDR2 SVGAGI. This CDR3 is built from 13 residues. V lost 4 bases and J 7 bases, leaving 11 bases between the germline ends. TCRdb keeps only in-frame clones here, not all; method: immunoSEQ multiplex PCR. The sample yields over 90,000 clones, more than 75% seen once. Material: blood, obtained before dendritic cell vaccination. This clonotype was sampled from a human donor with glioblastoma. The chain links TRBV6-5 to TRBJ1-5, with D maybe TRBD1 (6 bases). CDR3 in DNA: TGTGCCAGCAGTTCAGGGGTAATCCAGCCCCAGCATTTT. Amino acid sequence: CASSSGVIQPQHF.